These 27 T cell receptor beta chains share one sample of origin, sequenced in a study of blood T cell repertoires in COVID-19. Libraries were prepared by immunoSEQ multiplex PCR; TCRdb keeps only in-frame clonotypes and omits some of them. This sample has over 100,000 clones, with 87% found just once. Sample: peripheral blood. The receptors here all came from a woman aged 50 to 60 with COVID-19, enrolled during active disease.

The J gene is TRBJ2-1, the V gene TRBV7-2; 8 bases fit TRBD2. The V gene end was trimmed by 0 bases and the J gene end by 4 bases; junction bases not matched to a gene: 5. This CDR3 is 16 amino acids long. CDR1 and CDR2 (germline): SGHTA, FQGNSA. DNA for the CDR3: TGTGCCAGCAGCTTAGCAGCGAGCGGGGGTTACAATGAGCAGTTCTTC. Amino acid sequence: CASSLAASGGYNEQFF.

This chain links TRBV7-2 with TRBJ2-2; TRBD2 might be the D (6 bases). V gave up 2 bases and J gave up 2 bases, with 12 bases separating them. CDR3 size: 16 residues. CDR1 and CDR2 from the germline V gene are SGHTA and FQGNSA. CDR3 loop: CASSLRGGINTGELFF. The DNA for the CDR3 is TGTGCCAGCAGCTTACGAGGCGGGATAAACACCGGGGAGCTGTTTTTT. The full variable domain, with the rest looked up from reference TRBV7-2 and TRBJ2-2, is GAGVSQSPSNKVTEKGKDVELRCDPISGHTALYWYRQSLGQGLEFLIYFQGNSAPDKSGLPSDRFSAERTGGSVSTLTIQRTQQEDSAVYLCASSLRGGINTGELFFGEGSRLTVL.

The chain couples TRBV11-2 to TRBJ2-1; TRBD1 matches at 9 bases. This CDR3 has 16 residues. Losses at the gene ends were 3 bases for V and 7 bases for J; bases not matched to a gene: 10. Germline CDR1 reads SGHAT; CDR2 reads FQNNGV. The CDR3 DNA follows: TGTGCCAGCAGCTTCCTCACAGGGGGCATGGGAAATGAGCAGTTCTTC. This sequence encodes CASSFLTGGMGNEQFF.

The chain links TRBV11-2 to TRBJ2-7, with 12 positions matching TRBD2. Germline CDR1 and CDR2: SGHAT and FQNNGV. The CDR3 sequence is 14 residues long. The V gene end was trimmed by 6 bases and the J gene end by 2 bases; junction bases not matched to a gene: 2. As DNA, the CDR3 is TGTGCCAGCAGTCTAGCGGGGGGGACCTACGAGCAGTACTTC. Translated: CASSLAGGTYEQYF.

The chain uses TRBV6-1 and TRBJ1-2, with TRBD1 matching 7 bases. This CDR3 region has 17 residues. The V segment lost 4 bases and the J segment 7 bases; nucleotides outside the gene matches: 18. CDR1 MNHNS and CDR2 SASEGT come from the germline V gene. The CDR3: CASSVRQGGSPYGGYTF. In nucleotides, the CDR3 is TGTGCCAGCAGTGTTCGGCAGGGGGGCTCCCCCTATGGTGGCTACACCTTC.

The chain carries TRBV6-6 and TRBJ1-2, with 8 nucleotides matching TRBD1. The CDR3 is 16 residues long. The ends lost 5 bases at V and 4 bases at J; junction bases unmatched: 12. Germline V gene lookup returns CDR1 MNHNY and CDR2 SVGAGI (reference sequence). The CDR3 spells CASSKKRQGQGYGYTF. The CDR3 DNA sequence: TGTGCCAGCAGTAAGAAGAGACAGGGGCAAGGCTATGGCTACACCTTC.

The chain joins TRBV18 to TRBJ1-1; D might be TRBD1 (6 bases). Trimming removed 4 bases at V and 1 base at J, with 13 bases between. The CDR3 spans 15 residues. The germline V gene has CDR1 KGHSH and CDR2 LQKENI. The CDR3 nucleotides are TGTGCCAGCTCACAATCCGGGACACCGAACACTGAAGCTTTCTTT. Translation: CASSQSGTPNTEAFF.

This clone has a single count. This chain links TRBV19 with TRBJ2-2; D gene ambiguous. The CDR3 length is 14 residues. V lost 1 base, J lost 1 base, and 4 bases lay in between. Germline V CDR1 and CDR2: LNHDA, SQIVND (reference sequence). DNA of the CDR3: TGTGCCAGTAGTATAGTCCAGAACACCGGGGAGCTGTTTTTT. This encodes CASSIVQNTGELFF.

This sequence joins TRBV5-1 and TRBJ2-1; 10 bases agree with TRBD2. Germline assignment: CDR1 SGHRS and CDR2 YFSETQ. Trimming at V came to 0 bases and at J to 7 bases, leaving 7 bases not matched to a gene. The CDR3 covers 16 residues. The CDR3 DNA reads as TGCGCCAGCAGCTTGGGGAGCGGGGGGGCAGGAAATGAGCAGTTCTTC. Residues: CASSLGSGGAGNEQFF.

The genes are TRBV5-4 and TRBJ2-3; 12 bases line up with TRBD2. The CDR3 totals 17 residues. The V gene's germline CDR1 is SGHNT and CDR2 YYREEE (reference sequence). Trimming removed 1 base from V and 4 bases from J; junction bases left unmatched: 7. The CDR3 DNA sequence: TGTGCCAGCAGCTTGTGGGGAGCTAGCGGGGGGGCAGATACGCAGTATTTT. Its translation: CASSLWGASGGADTQYF.

CDR3 bases: TGTGCCAGCAGTCACAGGGTCAAGGACGAGCAGTACTTC. Its protein product is CASSHRVKDEQYF. The chain employs TRBV28 and TRBJ2-7; tentatively, D is TRBD1 (6 bases). Germline loops: CDR1 MDHEN, CDR2 SYDVKM. This CDR3 has 13 residues. Deletions cut 5 bases from V and 5 bases from J, with 13 bases between.

The sample holds a few counts of this clone. V usage is TRBV2 and J usage is TRBJ1-2, with D perhaps matching TRBD1 (6 bases). This CDR3 is 13 amino acids long. V was clipped by 3 bases and J by 4 bases, with 9 bases between them. CDR1 is SNHLY, CDR2 FYNNEI, per germline. In DNA form, the CDR3 reads TGTGCCAGCAGTGAGACAGGAGGCTATGGCTACACCTTC. This encodes CASSETGGYGYTF.

CDR3 loop: CASSLIADRPYGYTF. The CDR3 nucleotides are TGTGCCAGCAGCCTCATCGCGGACAGGCCCTATGGCTACACCTTC. V is TRBV9 and J is TRBJ1-2; 7 bases are a match to TRBD1. Germline V gene sequence: CDR1 SGDLS, CDR2 YYNGEE. The CDR3 sequence is 15 residues long. The V and J ends lost 4 bases and 4 bases, in that order; junction bases with no gene match: 10.

This clone has just one count. This rearrangement joins TRBV7-2 to TRBJ1-2; D uncertain. Germline lookup yields CDR1 SGHTA and CDR2 FQGNSA. There are 15 residues in the CDR3. Trimming cost V 4 bases and J 4 bases, with 16 bases left between them. The CDR3 DNA reads TGTGCCAGCAGCTCACACCTTGAGCAGGCCTATGGCTACACCTTC. As protein: CASSSHLEQAYGYTF.

The DNA for the CDR3 is TGTGCCAGCAGTGAAGCAGGTTGGGGGGGCCGTTTCACCGGGGAGCTGTTTTTT. Protein product: CASSEAGWGGRFTGELFF. The chain links TRBV2 to TRBJ2-2; weak D call: TRBD2 (7 bases). V was cut by 0 bases and J by 4 bases, with 18 bases left in between. CDR1 is SNHLY, CDR2 FYNNEI, per germline. CDR3 length equals 18 residues.

The chain joins TRBV6-4 to TRBJ1-6; TRBD1 aligns across 8 bases. The V segment lost 5 bases and the J segment 6 bases; nucleotides outside the gene matches: 3. Germline V CDR1 and CDR2: MRHNA, SNTAGT. The CDR3 spans 14 residues. The DNA of the CDR3 is TGTGCCAGCAGTACCGGACAGGGTAATTCACCCCTCCACTTT. Translated, it gives CASSTGQGNSPLHF.

This clone was counted only a few times. The V call is TRBV19, the J call TRBJ2-7, with D possibly being TRBD2 (6 bases). Trimming stripped 5 bases from V and 7 bases from J, with 21 bases between. This CDR3 contains 15 residues. Germline-derived CDR1 and CDR2 are LNHDA and SQIVND (reference sequence). The CDR3, as DNA: TGTGCCAGTAGTGGGAGGCGGTTGGCAACGAGTGAGCAGTACTTC. Its translation is CASSGRRLATSEQYF.

This clone has just a few counts. The rearrangement uses TRBV7-9 and TRBJ1-1, with TRBD1 as a possible D gene (5 bases). The CDR3 contains 15 residues. CDR1 and CDR2 (germline): SEHNR, FQNEAQ (reference sequence). V lost 5 bases and J lost 1, with 14 bases in between. The CDR3 spells CASSPWGPENTEAFF. CDR3 nucleotides: TGTGCCAGCAGCCCATGGGGCCCGGAGAACACTGAAGCTTTCTTT.

This rearrangement joins TRBV30 to TRBJ1-6, with 9 bases lining up with TRBD1. The germline gives CDR1 GTSNPN, CDR2 SVGIG (reference sequence). The CDR3 contains 14 residues. J gave up 5 bases and V 7 bases, and 6 bases lay outside the gene matches. For the CDR3, the DNA is TGTGCCTCAGCCGGGACAGGGAATAATTCACCCCTCCACTTT. Residues: CASAGTGNNSPLHF.

V is TRBV7-2 and J is TRBJ2-2; a weak D match, TRBD2 (5 bases). The V end lost 4 bases, the J end lost 4 bases, and 7 bases lay between the germline ends. The length of the CDR3 is 13 residues. Germline V gene data show CDR1 as SGHTA and CDR2 as FQGNSA. CDR3 DNA sequence: TGTGCCAGCAGCTACGGAGGCACCGGGGAGCTGTTTTTT. It encodes CASSYGGTGELFF.

This chain links TRBV30 with TRBJ2-7, with 12 bases fitting TRBD2. Trimming cost V 1 base and J 4 bases; bases outside gene matches: 2. This CDR3 is 14 amino acids long. CDR1 and CDR2 (germline): GTSNPN, SVGIG (reference sequence). The CDR3: CAWSETSGGYEQYF. The CDR3 bases are TGTGCCTGGAGTGAGACTAGCGGGGGTTACGAGCAGTACTTC.

The V and J genes are TRBV6-1 and TRBJ2-5, with D possibly being TRBD2 (5 bases). This CDR3 comprises 16 residues. Trimming removed 4 bases at V and 3 bases at J, with 18 bases between. Germline CDR1 reads MNHNS; CDR2 reads SASEGT. CDR3: CASSGRRQTYEETQYF. Here the CDR3 DNA reads TGTGCCAGCAGTGGGAGGAGACAAACCTACGAAGAGACCCAGTACTTC.

The chain uses TRBV10-3 and TRBJ1-5, with D perhaps matching TRBD1 (5 bases). The CDR3 sequence is 13 residues long. V lost 3 bases and J lost 2, with 5 bases in between. Germline assignment: CDR1 ENHRY and CDR2 SYGVKD. The CDR3 nucleotides are TGTGCCATCAGTGAACAGGGCAATCAGCCCCAGCATTTT. Translated, it gives CAISEQGNQPQHF.

This chain connects TRBV3-1 (or the pseudogene TRBV3-2) to TRBJ2-5; 7 nucleotides align to TRBD2. Germline V gene lookup returns CDR1 LGHDT and CDR2 YNNKEL (reference sequence). Trimming removed 6 bases from V and 3 bases from J; junction bases left unmatched: 1. CDR3 length equals 12 residues. This CDR3 is CASSRGEETQYF. The CDR3 DNA reads TGTGCCAGCAGTCGGGGGGAAGAGACCCAGTACTTC.

The rearrangement links TRBV2 to TRBJ1-1; 7 nucleotides line up with TRBD1. The J segment lost 7 bases and the V segment lost 5 bases, leaving 10 bases of the junction unmatched. The V gene's germline CDR1 is SNHLY and CDR2 FYNNEI. The CDR3 loop spans 14 amino acids. The CDR3 loop is CASSPRQGQNEAFF. In DNA, the CDR3 is TGTGCCAGCAGTCCACGACAGGGCCAGAATGAAGCTTTCTTT.

This rearrangement joins TRBV5-1 to TRBJ1-2; D not resolved. V lost 2 bases and J lost 3, with 5 bases in between. This CDR3 contains 12 residues. CDR1 SGHRS and CDR2 YFSETQ come from the germline V gene. Written as DNA, the CDR3 is TGCGCCAGCAGCTTCGGAGACTATGGCTACACCTTC. This encodes CASSFGDYGYTF.

About this clone itself: A junction end diverges from the germline sequence, so it may reflect a read error. This chain connects TRBV2 to TRBJ1-6, with no clear D. From germline, CDR1 is SNHLY and CDR2 FYNNEI. The CDR3 runs to 13 residues. CDR3 coding DNA: TGTGCCAGTAGTGGGGAGGGCGATTCACCCCTCCACTTT. This translates into CASSGEGDSPLHF.